This T cell receptor beta chain appears in the sequencing data of a study of TIL therapy for anti-PD-1-resistant metastatic lung cancer. Study-wide context: Tumors had a median PD-L1 proportion score of 5% to 6.5%.

The immunoSEQ assay was v3. Only in-frame clones appear in the TCRdb table, and some are missing; sequencing was by immunoSEQ multiplex PCR. The sample lists some 50,000 clones; roughly 85% were seen once. Time point specified: pre-treatment sample, taken before nivolumab and TIL therapy. This clone is judged medium-sized. V lost 2 bases and J 6 bases, leaving 10 bases between the germline ends. The CDR3 runs to 13 residues. The germline V gene encodes CDR1 MNHEY and CDR2 SMNVEV (reference sequence). The sequenced sample was blood, obtained at baseline. The chain couples TRBV27 to TRBJ1-2; D is uncertain. The TCR originated in a man between 65 and 79 years old with non-small cell lung cancer. The CDR3: CASSLHGLDGYTF. CDR3 nucleotide sequence: TGTGCCAGCAGTTTACACGGGTTAGATGGCTACACCTTC.